This T cell receptor (beta chain) was captured by sequencing in a study of immune reconstitution after stem cell transplant in scleroderma (dated by TCRdb to about 2017). By share, this clonotype ranks as medium-sized (0.01 to 0.1%). Its binding antigen is unknown. The record has no base qualities; no much larger clone is one base away. V was cut back by 11 bases and J by 1 base, leaving a gap of 17 bases between them. The CDR3 runs 14 residues from the cysteine to the phenylalanine. Just CDR3 DNA is preserved here, 42 bases in frame from base 1. Library creation used RT-PCR. The sample was run on an Illumina MiSeq. TCRdb reran the public reads through fastp at Q25 and MiXCR, keeping productive beta chains. Every CDR3 protein is listed once, alongside the most common genes and DNA of its rows. The sample table holds approximately 2,200 distinct CDR3 sequences, of which nearly 7.5% were seen once. The top ten clonotypes cover around 12% of the sample.

Sampling was performed before or after autologous hematopoietic stem cell transplantation (not recorded which). The chain uses TRBV12-3 or TRBV12-4 and TRBJ1-2; a tentative D call is TRBD1 (6 bases match). The TCR comes from a male donor with systemic sclerosis. For the CDR3, the sequence is CAGPGVSINYGYTF. The DNA sequence is as follows: TGTGCCGGTCCAGGGGTTTCTATTAACTATGGCTACACCTTC.